The 8 T cell receptor beta chains reported below all come from one sample, sequenced in a study of blood T cell repertoires in COVID-19. Assay: immunoSEQ multiplex PCR; the TCRdb copy retains only in-frame clones and omits some. The sample lists a few hundred thousand clones, around 87% occurring once. Specimen: peripheral blood. Receptors originate from a woman in her twenties or thirties with COVID-19, enrolled during active disease.

This sequence joins TRBV2 and TRBJ1-2; 7 bases are shared with TRBD1. Germline loops: CDR1 SNHLY, CDR2 FYNNEI. CDR3 length: 13 residues. The V gene end was trimmed by 10 bases and the J gene end by 4 bases; junction bases not matched to a gene: 9. Here the CDR3 reads CATADRQGYGYTF. The DNA of the CDR3 is TGTGCCACCGCCGACAGACAGGGCTATGGCTACACCTTC.

The gene calls are TRBV28 and TRBJ1-1; D not certain. The CDR3 covers 14 residues. In germline, CDR1 is MDHEN, CDR2 SYDVKM. The V end was cut by 6 bases, the J end by 0 bases, with 11 bases between. The DNA of the CDR3 is TGTGCCAGCAGGGCAGGCCTCATGAACACTGAAGCTTTCTTT. It is translated as CASRAGLMNTEAFF.

The V gene is TRBV4-1, the J gene TRBJ2-1; D is ambiguous. The CDR3 runs 17 residues. CDR1 and CDR2 from the germline V gene are MGHRA and YSYEKL. With 3 bases removed from V and 2 bases from J, the gap between germline ends came to 17 bases. The CDR3 DNA sequence: TGCGCCAGCAGCCACCGCGGTCAAGCCCTCCCCTACAATGAGCAGTTCTTC. It yields the protein CASSHRGQALPYNEQFF.

The J gene is TRBJ2-1, the V gene TRBV7-3; TRBD2 matches 7 bases. Trimming removed 0 bases from V and 7 bases from J; junction bases left unmatched: 9. The germline V gene has CDR1 SGHTA and CDR2 FQGTGA. There are 16 residues in the CDR3. The CDR3 nucleotides read TGTGCCAGCAGCTTAACGGCGGGAGTCTCGTTGAATGAGCAGTTCTTC. It yields the protein CASSLTAGVSLNEQFF.

The V gene is TRBV10-3, the J gene TRBJ2-7; TRBD2 agrees at 8 bases. CDR1 ENHRY and CDR2 SYGVKD come from the germline V gene. The CDR3 is 14 amino acids. J gave up 0 bases and V 11 bases, and 9 bases lay outside the gene matches. DNA for the CDR3: TGTGCCTCGCGGAGCGGGGGAGGCTCCTACGAGCAGTACTTC. Translating it yields CASRSGGGSYEQYF.

Points on this clone: An end of the junction does not agree with germline; a read error may underlie this. V gene TRBV7-8 combines with J gene TRBJ2-2; D might be TRBD2 (5 bases). Germline V lookup: CDR1 SGHVS, CDR2 FQNEAQ. The CDR3 is 15 residues long. CDR3: CASCLGRENTGELFF. The CDR3 nucleotides read TGTGCCAGCTGCTTAGGACGGGAGAACACCGGGGAGCTGTTTTTT.

The chain is built from TRBV12-3 or TRBV12-4 and TRBJ2-3; TRBD2 aligns across 10 bases. The CDR3 length is 13 residues. Trimming at V came to 5 bases and at J to 8 bases, leaving 4 bases not matched to a gene. CDR3 nucleotide sequence: TGTGCCAGCAGTGCCGGGACTAGCGCTACGCAGTATTTT. This codes for CASSAGTSATQYF.

The chain couples TRBV3-1 (or the pseudogene TRBV3-2) to TRBJ2-5; 9 bases line up with TRBD2. Germline-derived CDR1 and CDR2 are LGHDT and YNNKEL (reference sequence). V shed 8 bases, J shed 2 bases, and the junction held 3 bases outside the gene matches. CDR3 size: 13 residues. The CDR3 DNA is TGTGCCAGCGGCCTAGCGGGACAAGAGACCCAGTACTTC. Residues: CASGLAGQETQYF.